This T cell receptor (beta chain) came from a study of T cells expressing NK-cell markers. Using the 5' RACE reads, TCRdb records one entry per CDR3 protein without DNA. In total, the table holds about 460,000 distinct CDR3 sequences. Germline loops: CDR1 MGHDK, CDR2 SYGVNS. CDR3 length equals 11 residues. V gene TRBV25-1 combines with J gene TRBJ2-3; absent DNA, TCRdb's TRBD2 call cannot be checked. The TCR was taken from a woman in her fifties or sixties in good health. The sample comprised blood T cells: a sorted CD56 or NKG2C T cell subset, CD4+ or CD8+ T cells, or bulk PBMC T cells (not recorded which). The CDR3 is CAIGTLATQYF. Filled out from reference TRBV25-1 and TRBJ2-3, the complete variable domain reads EADIYQTPRYLVIGTGKKITLECSQTMGHDKMYWYQQDPGMELHLIHYSYGVNSTEKGDLSSESTVSRIRTEHFPLTLESARPSHTSQYLCAIGTLATQYFGPGTRLTVL.